These 26 T cell receptor beta chains came from one sample sequenced in a study of regulatory T cells in long-lasting Graves disease. TCR beta libraries were built with iRepertoire HTBI primers and Arm-PCR of CDR3 regions. TCRdb fed the multiplex PCR reads into MiXCR, producing one record per CDR3 protein. The sample records around 360,000 distinct CDR3 sequences, roughly 16% being singletons. The time point here: newly diagnosed GD, antithyroid drugs for less than 3 months. Preparation of the TCR library used RNA extracted from PBMCs. These data also formed part of another study, on T cells in Graves' hyperthyroidism and ophthalmopathy.

Sequenced material: peripheral blood mononuclear cells (PBMCs), taken at new diagnosis, from a patient treated with antithyroid drugs. These receptors were obtained from a woman aged 18-35 years with Graves disease.

Concerning this clonotype itself: A read error may be the cause here, since a much bigger clone is one base away. The chain joins TRBV7-3 to TRBJ2-1, with a weak D call TRBD2 (5 bases). CDR3 length: 15 residues. Germline-derived CDR1 and CDR2 are SGHTA and FQGTGA. V was cut by 5 bases and J by 0 bases, with 11 bases left in between. The CDR3 loop is CASSPVGSSYNEQFF. For the CDR3, the DNA is TGTGCCAGCAGCCCCGTAGGGAGCTCCTACAATGAGCAGTTCTTC.

The V and J genes are TRBV24-1 and TRBJ1-2; no reliable D call. This CDR3 region has 11 residues. The ends were cut back, 6 bases at V and 5 bases at J, with 6 bases in the middle. Germline CDR1 is KGHDR and CDR2 is SFDVKD. The CDR3 region has the DNA TGTGCCACCAGTCCCGGGTATGGCTACACCTTC. Encoded protein: CATSPGYGYTF.

This clonotype has ten or more counts. This chain joins TRBV6-5 and TRBJ2-5; a possible D gene is TRBD1 (6 bases). The germline CDR1 and CDR2 sequences are MNHEY and SVGAGI. V was pared by 0 bases and J by 5 bases, with 16 bases between. The CDR3 is 16 amino acids. CDR3 sequence (DNA): TGTGCCAGCAGTTACTCAGGACAGACACTCTCGGAGACCCAGTACTTC. Protein sequence: CASSYSGQTLSETQYF.

As to this clonotype: Since a much larger clone is just one base distant, this may be a read error. The chain uses TRBV6-9 and TRBJ2-3; 9 positions match TRBD1. The end of the DNA aligns better with TRBJ1-5, so the J call may be wrong. The CDR3 covers 15 residues. Germline loops: CDR1 MNHGY, CDR2 SVAAGI. DNA of the CDR3: TGTGCCAGCAGTTCACAGGGGGCGCGAGGAGATACGCAGCATTTT. It encodes CASSSQGARGDTQHF.

With respect to this clonotype: This likely traces to a read error, being one base from a far larger clone. V is TRBV3-1 and J is TRBJ2-7; possibly TRBD1 for D (6 bases). Germline values: CDR1 LGHDT, CDR2 YNNKEL (reference sequence). The CDR3 sequence is 14 residues long. The CDR3 sequence: CASSPRQASYERYF. For the CDR3, the DNA is TGTGCCAGCAGCCCGCGACAGGCTTCCTACGAGCGGTACTTC.

This clonotype was found a few times. At one of its ends the junction is not consistent with the germline gene, which may arise from a read error. This chain connects TRBV7-7 to TRBJ2-5, with 8 bases matching TRBD2. The germline V gene encodes CDR1 SSHAT and CDR2 FNYEAQ (reference sequence). CDR3 length: 15 residues. CDR3 protein: CASSLGRGGPGTQYF. In nucleotides, the CDR3 is TGTGCTAGCAGCTTAGGTCGGGGGGGCCCCGGGACCCAGTACTTC.

This chain connects TRBV5-4 to TRBJ2-5; 7 nucleotides agree with TRBD2. This CDR3 contains 14 residues. J lost 2 bases, V lost 3 bases, and 4 bases had no gene match. In germline, CDR1 is SGHNT, CDR2 YYREEE (reference sequence). Here the CDR3 reads CASSSPGRQETQYF. The DNA of the CDR3 is TGTGCCAGCAGCTCCCCCGGGAGGCAAGAGACCCAGTACTTC.

This clonotype has a count of ten or more. The V call is TRBV7-3, the J call TRBJ2-3, with D tentatively TRBD1 or TRBD2 (5 bases each). Looked up from germline, CDR1 is SGHTA and CDR2 is FQGTGA. The CDR3 runs 13 residues. Trimming shortened V by 1 base and J by 4 bases, and 6 bases separated the two germline ends. Here the CDR3 reads CASSLKGPDTQYF. Written as DNA, the CDR3 is TGTGCCAGCAGCTTAAAGGGACCAGATACGCAGTATTTT. The variable domain in full, completed from reference TRBV7-3 and TRBJ2-3, reads GAGVSQTPSNKVTEKGKYVELRCDPISGHTALYWYRQSLGQGPEFLIYFQGTGAADDSGLPNDRFFAVRPEGSVSTLKIQRTERGDSAVYLCASSLKGPDTQYFGPGTRLTVL.

At least ten counts were recorded for this clonotype. The rearrangement links TRBV28 to TRBJ2-7; D assignment may be TRBD1 or TRBD2 (6 bases each). The CDR3 spans 13 residues. Trimming removed 7 bases from V and 4 bases from J, with 14 bases in between. Looked up from germline, CDR1 is MDHEN and CDR2 is SYDVKM. The CDR3 reads CASTVGGRYEQYF. CDR3 bases: TGTGCCAGCACCGTGGGGGGCAGGTACGAGCAGTACTTC.

There are a few counts of this clonotype. The chain uses TRBV7-9 and TRBJ2-2; D is possibly TRBD1 (7 bases). This CDR3 is 18 amino acids long. Trimming shortened V by 1 base and J by 0 bases, and 15 bases separated the two germline ends. Germline V lookup: CDR1 SEHNR, CDR2 FQNEAQ (reference sequence). The CDR3 nucleotides read TGTGCCAGCAGCTTAGGACTAGACAGGGCACCGAACACCGGGGAGCTGTTTTTT. Translating gives CASSLGLDRAPNTGELFF.

Points on this clonotype: One base separates it from a far larger clone, so it is likely a read error. The V and J genes are TRBV27 and TRBJ2-3, with TRBD1 identical over 8 bases. The J call may be wrong; the DNA end is better matched by TRBJ2-5. Per germline, CDR1 MNHEY and CDR2 SMNVEV (reference sequence). This CDR3 has 14 amino acids. The CDR3 loop is CASSDQRDRRTQYF. The CDR3 nucleotides read TGTGCCAGCAGTGACCAAAGGGACAGGAGGACCCAGTACTTC.

This clonotype was observed many times. The chain couples TRBV6-1 to TRBJ1-5, with 10 bases aligning to TRBD1. The germline V gene encodes CDR1 MNHNS and CDR2 SASEGT. With 1 base clipped from V and 7 bases from J, the junction kept 4 bases outside the gene matches. CDR3 length equals 15 residues. CDR3: CASSEGDRGRQPQHF. The DNA for the CDR3 is TGTGCCAGCAGTGAAGGGGACAGGGGAAGACAGCCCCAGCATTTT.

This clonotype was seen repeatedly, ten times or more. CDR3 protein: CASRVLGLGPNNEQFF. The CDR3 region has the DNA TGTGCCAGCAGGGTCCTGGGACTAGGTCCTAACAATGAGCAGTTCTTC. This rearrangement joins TRBV2 to TRBJ2-1; 8 bases line up with TRBD2. Germline values: CDR1 SNHLY, CDR2 FYNNEI. The V gene end was trimmed by 6 bases and the J gene end by 5 bases; junction bases not matched to a gene: 12. CDR3 length: 16 residues.

The chain employs TRBV15 and TRBJ2-6; 7 bases align to TRBD1. Germline V gives CDR1 LNHNV, CDR2 YYDKDF (reference sequence). The CDR3 runs 17 residues. V gave up 1 base and J gave up 0 bases; unmatched junction bases: 3. CDR3 protein: CATSRGPGGSGANVLTF. The CDR3 bases are TGTGCCACCAGCAGAGGCCCAGGGGGCTCTGGGGCCAACGTCCTGACTTTC. Full variable domain (rest looked up from reference TRBV15 and TRBJ2-6): DAMVIQNPRYQVTQFGKPVTLSCSQTLNHNVMYWYQQKSSQAPKLLFHYYDKDFNNEADTPDNFQSRRPNTSFCFLDIRSPGLGDTAMYLCATSRGPGGSGANVLTFGAGSRLTVL.

This clonotype appeared many times. The chain uses TRBV11-2 and TRBJ2-7; D uncertain. Germline CDR1 and CDR2: SGHAT and FQNNGV. V was trimmed by 5 bases and J by 4 bases, leaving 15 bases between them. The CDR3 is 14 residues long. The CDR3 nucleotides are TGTGCCAGCAGCCCTGGTCAGTTGACTTACGAGCAGTACTTC. Its translation: CASSPGQLTYEQYF.

This clonotype was seen ten or more times. V and J are TRBV5-1 and TRBJ2-5; TRBD1 is a possible D gene (6 bases). This CDR3 contains 15 residues. Looked up from germline, CDR1 is SGHRS and CDR2 is YFSETQ. Trimming shortened V by 0 bases and J by 3 bases, and 12 bases separated the two germline ends. The CDR3 region is CASSLVYRAEETQYF. CDR3 in DNA: TGCGCCAGCAGCTTGGTTTACAGGGCGGAAGAGACCCAGTACTTC.

In its sample, this clonotype was seen many times. This chain joins TRBV11-2 and TRBJ1-5, with a possible D match to TRBD1 (6 bases). This CDR3 contains 16 residues. Germline-derived CDR1 and CDR2 are SGHAT and FQNNGV. V was trimmed by 1 base and J by 0 bases, leaving 10 bases between them. The CDR3 spells CASSLVQGYSNQPQHF. The CDR3 DNA sequence: TGTGCCAGCAGCTTAGTACAGGGATATAGCAATCAGCCCCAGCATTTT.

On this clonotype: This likely stems from a read error, as it lies one base from a far larger clone. This chain uses TRBV29-1 with TRBJ2-1; 7 bases fit TRBD2. Germline CDR1 SQVTM, CDR2 ANQGSEA. V lost 5 bases to trimming and J lost 10 bases; unmatched junction nucleotides: 14. The CDR3 totals 14 residues. The DNA of the CDR3 is TGCAGCGTTTCGGGGGAGCGGGACTCCTACGAGCAGTTCTTC. Translation gives CSVSGERDSYEQFF.

In this sample, this clonotype turned up a few times. The J gene is TRBJ2-1, the V gene TRBV4-2; D is ambiguous. The CDR3 consists of 13 residues. Looked up from germline, CDR1 is LGHNA and CDR2 is YNFKEQ. V lost 0 bases and J 14 bases, leaving 14 bases between the germline ends. The CDR3 nucleotides read TGTGCCAGCAGCCAAGATATCGAAGCTACCAAGTTCTTC. It translates to CASSQDIEATKFF.

This clonotype was found many times. This chain joins TRBV15 and TRBJ2-5; D is uncertain. The CDR3 sequence is 15 residues long. Trimming stripped 0 bases from V and 1 base from J, with 9 bases between. Germline lookup yields CDR1 LNHNV and CDR2 YYDKDF (reference sequence). CDR3 residues: CATSRDYQIQETQYF. CDR3 nucleotides: TGTGCCACCAGCAGAGATTATCAGATCCAAGAGACCCAGTACTTC. Full variable domain (outside the CDR3, taken from reference TRBV15 and TRBJ2-5): DAMVIQNPRYQVTQFGKPVTLSCSQTLNHNVMYWYQQKSSQAPKLLFHYYDKDFNNEADTPDNFQSRRPNTSFCFLDIRSPGLGDTAMYLCATSRDYQIQETQYFGPGTRLLVL.

The chain couples TRBV12-3 or TRBV12-4 to TRBJ2-1; tentatively, D is TRBD1 (5 bases). The V end was cut by 2 bases, the J end by 0 bases, with 17 bases between. The CDR3 runs to 18 residues. This chain's CDR3 is CASSLFRLGASSYNEQFF. CDR3 nucleotide sequence: TGTGCCAGCAGTTTATTTCGTTTAGGGGCTAGCTCCTACAATGAGCAGTTCTTC.

The J gene is TRBJ2-1, the V gene TRBV29-1; 8 nucleotides agree with TRBD2. This CDR3 has 15 residues. Trimming removed 5 bases from V and 0 bases from J; junction bases left unmatched: 6. Germline CDR1 is SQVTM and CDR2 is ANQGSEA. CDR3 protein: CSVPGRGDSYNEQFF. The DNA of the CDR3 is TGCAGCGTTCCTGGGCGGGGGGACTCCTACAATGAGCAGTTCTTC.

This clonotype was counted at least ten times. The chain joins TRBV11-2 to TRBJ2-5; possibly TRBD2 for D (5 bases). Looked up from germline, CDR1 is SGHAT and CDR2 is FQNNGV. The ends were cut back, 1 base at V and 5 bases at J, with 11 bases in the middle. This CDR3 has 14 amino acids. Here the CDR3 reads CASSLGAGRETQYF. Here the CDR3 DNA reads TGTGCCAGCAGCTTAGGGGCGGGCCGGGAGACCCAGTACTTC.

This clonotype was seen at least ten times. The rearrangement uses TRBV6-2 or TRBV6-3 and TRBJ2-3; D is possibly TRBD1 or TRBD2 (6 bases each). The V gene's germline CDR1 is MNHEY and CDR2 SVGEGT. This CDR3 is 18 amino acids long. V was shortened by 5 bases and J by 3 bases, with 24 bases between the two germline ends. The CDR3 here is CASSEWGDIAWATDTQYF. The DNA of the CDR3 is TGTGCCAGCAGTGAATGGGGGGACATCGCCTGGGCTACAGATACGCAGTATTTT.

The V call is TRBV5-5, the J call TRBJ2-1, with 9 bases matching TRBD2. This CDR3 has 16 amino acids. CDR1 is SGHKS, CDR2 YYEKEE, per germline (reference sequence). V lost 4 bases to trimming and J lost 3 bases; unmatched junction nucleotides: 8. The CDR3 spells CASSPTTSGFYNEQFF. DNA for the CDR3: TGTGCCAGCAGCCCGACGACTAGCGGATTCTACAATGAGCAGTTCTTC.

This clonotype was found many times. The genes are TRBV11-2 and TRBJ1-6, with 8 positions matching TRBD1. V trimming: 6 bases; J trimming: 7 bases; junction bases outside the gene matches: 26. The CDR3 has 21 residues. Germline V gives CDR1 SGHAT, CDR2 FQNNGV. As DNA, the CDR3 is TGTGCCAGCAGACCGGCCACGCGCGGGACAGGAGAACGCCGAGCGAATTCACCCCTCCACTTT. The encoded protein is CASRPATRGTGERRANSPLHF.